This section outlines one TCR beta chain sequence together with its context. The antigen is not known. CDR3 length: 13 residues. Germline assignment: CDR1 SGHNT and CDR2 YENEEA. V was cut by 5 bases and J by 4 bases, with 11 bases left in between. The data stem from a study of cytomegalovirus exposure and HLA in healthy donors. About the research overall: Of roughly 400 genotyped donors, about 80% clustered with self-reported Caucasian donors.

The study ran its PCR with 60 Vbeta and 13 Jbeta primers. Here immunoSEQ multiplex PCR was the method, and the copy in TCRdb shows in-frame clones only, minus some. The sample lists around 140,000 clones; roughly 88% were seen once. Study results and caveats: Reported findings show TCR beta sequences accurately forecast HLA-A and HLA-B alleles in most subjects. Highest at DRB1 and lowest at HLA-C, TCR association rates differed among HLA loci in a later analysis. Reportedly, a later analysis found an Asian-associated ancestry cluster had fewer N-insertions than the roughly 700-donor mean.

V usage is TRBV11-3 and J usage is TRBJ1-1, with a possible D match to TRBD1 (6 bases). The TCR sequence derives from a woman between 35 and 50 years old in good health and CMV-seronegative. The sample consisted of PBMCs. Here the CDR3 DNA reads TGTGCCAGCAGCCTCGACAGGTTCACTGAAGCTTTCTTT. Protein product: CASSLDRFTEAFF.